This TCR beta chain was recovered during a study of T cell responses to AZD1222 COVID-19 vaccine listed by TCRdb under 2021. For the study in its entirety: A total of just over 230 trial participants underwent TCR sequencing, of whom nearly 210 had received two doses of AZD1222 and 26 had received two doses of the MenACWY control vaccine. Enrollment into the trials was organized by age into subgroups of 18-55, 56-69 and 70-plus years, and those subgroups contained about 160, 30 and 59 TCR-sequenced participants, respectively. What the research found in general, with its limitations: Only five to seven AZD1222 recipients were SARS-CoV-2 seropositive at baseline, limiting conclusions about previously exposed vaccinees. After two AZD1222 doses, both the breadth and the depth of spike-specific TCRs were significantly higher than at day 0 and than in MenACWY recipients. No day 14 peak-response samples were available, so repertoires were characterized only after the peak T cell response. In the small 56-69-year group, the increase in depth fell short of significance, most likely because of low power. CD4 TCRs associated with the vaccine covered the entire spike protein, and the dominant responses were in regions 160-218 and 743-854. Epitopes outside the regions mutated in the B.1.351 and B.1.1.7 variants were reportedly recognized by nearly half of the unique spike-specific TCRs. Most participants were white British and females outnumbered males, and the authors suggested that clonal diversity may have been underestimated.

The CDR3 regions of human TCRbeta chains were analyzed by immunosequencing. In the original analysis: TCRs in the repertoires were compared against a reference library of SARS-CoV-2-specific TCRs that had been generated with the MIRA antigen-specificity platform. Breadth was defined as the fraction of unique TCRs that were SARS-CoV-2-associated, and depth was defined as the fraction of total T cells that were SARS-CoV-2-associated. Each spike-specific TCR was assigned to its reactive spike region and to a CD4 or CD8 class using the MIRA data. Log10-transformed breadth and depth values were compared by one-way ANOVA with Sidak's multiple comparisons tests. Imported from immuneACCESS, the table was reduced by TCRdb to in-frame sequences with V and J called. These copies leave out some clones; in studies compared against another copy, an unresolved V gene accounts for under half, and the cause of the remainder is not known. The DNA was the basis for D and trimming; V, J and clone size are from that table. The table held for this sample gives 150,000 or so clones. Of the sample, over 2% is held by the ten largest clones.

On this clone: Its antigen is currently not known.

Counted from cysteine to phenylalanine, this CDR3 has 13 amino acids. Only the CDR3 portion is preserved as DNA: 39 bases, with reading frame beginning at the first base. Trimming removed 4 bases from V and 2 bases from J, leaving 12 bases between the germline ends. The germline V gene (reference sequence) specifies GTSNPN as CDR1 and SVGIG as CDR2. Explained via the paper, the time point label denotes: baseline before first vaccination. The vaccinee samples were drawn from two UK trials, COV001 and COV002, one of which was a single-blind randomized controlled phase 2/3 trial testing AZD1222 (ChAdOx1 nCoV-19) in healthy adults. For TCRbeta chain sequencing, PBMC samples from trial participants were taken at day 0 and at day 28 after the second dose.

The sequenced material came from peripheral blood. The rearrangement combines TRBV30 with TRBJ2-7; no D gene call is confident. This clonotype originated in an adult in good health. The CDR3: CAWKGGVPYEQYF. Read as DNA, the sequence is TGTGCCTGGAAGGGTGGGGTACCCTACGAGCAGTACTTC.